This paragraph reports one TCR beta chain. One end of the junction fails to match germline, which may point to a read error. The CDR3 extends over 11 amino acids. Germline CDR1 and CDR2: SGHDT and YYEEEE. The data were taken from a study of blood T cell repertoires in COVID-19. Repertoires were generated with immunoSEQ multiplex PCR, while TCRdb's copy carries only in-frame clones and drops some. The top ten clones hold about 8.6% of a sample with approximately 250,000 clones, around nine tenths of them seen once. The chain combines TRBV5-6 with TRBJ1-1; D unclear. Sequencing was performed on peripheral blood. This sequence was found in a man aged 35 to 55 with active or convalescent COVID-19. The chain's CDR3 is CASSLNSEAFF. The CDR3 bases are TGTGCCAGCAGCTTAAACAGTGAAGCTTTCTTT.